This TCR beta chain was identified during a study of blood T cell repertoires in COVID-19. Profiled with immunoSEQ multiplex PCR; TCRdb holds only in-frame clones, not every one. This sample has roughly 220,000 clones, with 65% to 85% found just once. V shed 5 bases and J shed 0 bases, with 17 bases lying between them. The CDR3 length is 18 residues. Germline values: CDR1 SGHVS, CDR2 FNYEAQ. The rearrangement uses TRBV7-6 and TRBJ2-6; D is possibly TRBD1 (5 bases). This receptor was obtained from an older woman with acute or convalescent COVID-19. The sequenced sample was peripheral blood. The CDR3 nucleotides read TGTGCCAGCAGCGACATTGGGGCAGGCCCCTCTGGGGCCAACGTCCTGACTTTC. Its protein product is CASSDIGAGPSGANVLTF. Full variable domain (remainder filled in from reference TRBV7-6 and TRBJ2-6): GAGVSQSPRYKVTKRGQDVALRCDPISGHVSLYWYRQALGQGPEFLTYFNYEAQQDKSGLPNDRFSAERPEGSISTLTIQRTEQRDSAMYRCASSDIGAGPSGANVLTFGAGSRLTVL.